The following is a T cell receptor (beta chain) sequence with its context. Its antigen is as yet unknown. This specimen belongs to a study of cytomegalovirus exposure and HLA in healthy donors. Primers: 60 Vbeta forward and 13 Jbeta reverse. Libraries were prepared by immunoSEQ multiplex PCR; TCRdb keeps only in-frame clonotypes and omits some of them. The sample includes about 120,000 clones, less than 85% of them seen just once. Notes on the study in general: Sequencing depth across donors, presence/absence analyses assumed, was roughly uniform.

The V end was cut by 4 bases, the J end by 7 bases, with 13 bases between. CDR1 and CDR2 from the germline V gene are GTSNPN and SVGIG (reference sequence). CDR3 length: 12 residues. This TCR was sampled from a male donor in good health and CMV-seronegative. This sequence joins TRBV30 and TRBJ1-2; D is unclear. Sequencing used PBMCs. The CDR3: CAWTGGLGGYTF. CDR3 nucleotide sequence: TGTGCCTGGACTGGCGGGCTCGGTGGCTACACCTTC. Full variable domain (outside the CDR3, taken from reference TRBV30 and TRBJ1-2): SQTIHQWPATLVQPVGSPLSLECTVEGTSNPNLYWYRQAAGRGLQLLFYSVGIGQISSEVPQNLSASRPQDRQFILSSKKLLLSDSGFYLCAWTGGLGGYTFGSGTRLTVV.